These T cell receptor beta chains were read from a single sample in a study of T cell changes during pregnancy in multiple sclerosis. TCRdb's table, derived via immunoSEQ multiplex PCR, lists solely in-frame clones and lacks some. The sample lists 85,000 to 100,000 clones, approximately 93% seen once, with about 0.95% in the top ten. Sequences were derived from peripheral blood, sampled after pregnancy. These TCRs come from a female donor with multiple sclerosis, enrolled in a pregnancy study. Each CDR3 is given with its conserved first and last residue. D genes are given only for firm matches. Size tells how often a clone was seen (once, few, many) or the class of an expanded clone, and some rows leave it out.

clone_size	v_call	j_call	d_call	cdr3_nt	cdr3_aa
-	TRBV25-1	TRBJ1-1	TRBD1	TGTGCCAGCAGTGAAACTGGGACAGCGGAAGCTTTCTTT	CASSETGTAEAFF
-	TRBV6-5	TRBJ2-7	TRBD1	TGTGCCAGCAGCACCGGGACAGGGAATTACGAGCAGTACTTC	CASSTGTGNYEQYF
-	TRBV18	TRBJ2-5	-	TGTGCCAGCTCCACGCTGAGGGGGGGCGAGACCCAGTACTTC	CASSTLRGGETQYF
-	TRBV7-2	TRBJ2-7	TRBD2	TGTGCCAGCAGCGCTTTAGCGGGGCGGGGATCCTACGAGCAGTACTTC	CASSALAGRGSYEQYF
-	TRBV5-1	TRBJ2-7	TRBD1	TGCGCCAGCAGCACGGGACAGACGCCAGAAAAGTACTTC	CASSTGQTPEKYF
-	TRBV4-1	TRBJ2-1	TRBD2	TGCGCCAGCAGCCAAGTCCTAGCGGGGTGGGATGAGCAGTTCTTC	CASSQVLAGWDEQFF
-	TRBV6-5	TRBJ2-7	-	TGTGCCAGCAGTTCACCGGGACTGACAACCTACGAGCAGTACTTC	CASSSPGLTTYEQYF
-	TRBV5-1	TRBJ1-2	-	TGCGCCAGCAGCTTGGAGGGGCCGGATGGCTACACCTTC	CASSLEGPDGYTF
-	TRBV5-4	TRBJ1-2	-	TGTGCCAGCAGACGCTTTGGGCGGGTCTTCGGTGGCTACACCTTC	CASRRFGRVFGGYTF
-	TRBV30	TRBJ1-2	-	TGTGCCTGGAGTGTACTGTTTGATAAGTGGGTCGGGTCCTATGGCTACACCTTC	CAWSVLFDKWVGSYGYTF
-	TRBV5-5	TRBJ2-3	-	TGTGCCAGCAGCCTTCAAGGAGCAGATACGCAGTATTTT	CASSLQGADTQYF
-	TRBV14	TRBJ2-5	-	TGTGCCAGCAGCCAAAATTTAGGGAGGGAGACCCAGTACTTC	CASSQNLGRETQYF
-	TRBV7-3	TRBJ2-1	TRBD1	TGTGCCAGCAGCTTAACAGGGACAGGGTACAATGAGCAGTTCTTC	CASSLTGTGYNEQFF
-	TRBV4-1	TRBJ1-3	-	TGCGCCAGCAGCACTCATACACAGGGTCCTGGAAACACCATATATTTT	CASSTHTQGPGNTIYF
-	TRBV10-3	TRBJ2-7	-	TGTGCCATCAGTGCGAGGGACGAGCAGTACTTC	CAISARDEQYF
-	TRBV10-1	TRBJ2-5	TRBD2	TGCGCCAGCAGGTCGGGACTAGCGGGAGACCAAGAGACCCAGTACTTC	CASRSGLAGDQETQYF
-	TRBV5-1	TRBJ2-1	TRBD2	TGCGCCAGCAGCTCTAGGAGCGGGAGTGGAGCCTACAATGAGCAGTTCTTC	CASSSRSGSGAYNEQFF
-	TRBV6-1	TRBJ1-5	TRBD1	TGTGCCAGCAGTGACGGACAGGCTTATAGCAATCAGCCCCAGCATTTT	CASSDGQAYSNQPQHF
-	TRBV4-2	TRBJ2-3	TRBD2	TGTGCCAGCAGCCAAGAAGGGCGGGAGAAAGGGACAGATACGCAGTATTTT	CASSQEGREKGTDTQYF
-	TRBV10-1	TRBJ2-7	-	TGCGCCAGCAGTGACCCCGGGACTCTCGAGCAGTACTTC	CASSDPGTLEQYF
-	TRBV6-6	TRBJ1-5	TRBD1	TGTGCCAGCAAAGTTGCAGGGGGCAACAATCAGCCCCAGCATTTT	CASKVAGGNNQPQHF
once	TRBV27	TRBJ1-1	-	TGTGCCAGCAGTTCGACAGGCTTGGGCACTGAAGCTTTCTTT	CASSSTGLGTEAFF
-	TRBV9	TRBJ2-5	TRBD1	TGTGCCAGCAGCCCTGGGACAGGAGGAGAGACCCAGTACTTC	CASSPGTGGETQYF
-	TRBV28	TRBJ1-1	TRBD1	TGTGCCAGCAGTTTTAGAGGGGGCCGGACTGAAGCTTTCTTT	CASSFRGGRTEAFF
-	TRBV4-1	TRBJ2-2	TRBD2	TGCGCCAGCAGCCAAGATCGGGGGGGCTCGCGAGGGACCGGGGAGCTGTTTTTT	CASSQDRGGSRGTGELFF
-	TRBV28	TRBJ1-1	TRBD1	TGTGCCAGCGCCGAGACCGGGACAGGGGTTAGAGCTTTCTTT	CASAETGTGVRAFF
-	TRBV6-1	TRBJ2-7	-	TGTGCCAGCAGTGAAGCCCCCTTCTACGAGCAGTACTTC	CASSEAPFYEQYF
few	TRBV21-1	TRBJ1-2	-	TGTGCCAGCAGCAGGACAGGGGGTGGCTACACCTTC	CASSRTGGGYTF
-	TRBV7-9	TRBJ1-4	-	TGTGCCAGCAGCTCCGGTCTCCGAGGGAGTGAAAAACTGTTTTTT	CASSSGLRGSEKLFF
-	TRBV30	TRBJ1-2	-	TGTGCCTGGAGTACACAGGTTGCTTATGGCTACACCTTC	CAWSTQVAYGYTF
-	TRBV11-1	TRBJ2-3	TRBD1	TGTGCCAGCAGCTTAGAGGGACAGGGCCGCACAGATACGCAGTATTTT	CASSLEGQGRTDTQYF
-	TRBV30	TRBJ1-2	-	TGTGCCTGGAGTGTGGAGGAGGACTATGGCTACACCTTC	CAWSVEEDYGYTF
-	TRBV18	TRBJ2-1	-	TGTGCCAGCTCACCAGGGGCGGGGTACAATGAGCAGTTCTTC	CASSPGAGYNEQFF
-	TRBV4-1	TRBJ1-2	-	TGCGCCAGCAGCCCCTTGGGGGGTTATGGCTACACCTTC	CASSPLGGYGYTF
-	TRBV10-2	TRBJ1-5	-	TGCGCCAGCAGTGAGTGGGGCATTAGCAATCAGCCCCAGCATTTT	CASSEWGISNQPQHF
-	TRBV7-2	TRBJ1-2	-	TGTGCCAGCAGCTTGGATGATGGAACAGGCCTCCTCTATGGCTACACCTTC	CASSLDDGTGLLYGYTF
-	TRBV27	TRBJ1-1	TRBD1	TGTGCCAGCCCAGGACAGGGATATAATTTAGGGGACACTGAAGCTTTCTTT	CASPGQGYNLGDTEAFF
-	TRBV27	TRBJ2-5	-	TGTGCCAGCAGTTTTTTTTCAGGACAACAAGAGACCCAGTACTTC	CASSFFSGQQETQYF
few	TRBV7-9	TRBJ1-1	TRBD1	TGTGCCAGCAGCTTCGTCCAGGGGGCTGGGACTGAAGCTTTCTTT	CASSFVQGAGTEAFF
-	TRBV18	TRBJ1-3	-	TGTGCCAGCTCACCACCATCAATGGCAGACATATCTGGAAACACCATATATTTT	CASSPPSMADISGNTIYF
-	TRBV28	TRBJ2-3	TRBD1	TGTGCCAGCAGTCCTTTGACAGGGGGTACAGATACGCAGTATTTT	CASSPLTGGTDTQYF
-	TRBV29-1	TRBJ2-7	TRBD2	TGCAGCGTTGTGGGACTAGCGGGGAACGAGCAGTACTTC	CSVVGLAGNEQYF
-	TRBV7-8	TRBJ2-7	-	TGTGCCAGCAGCCTCCCCCCGGGCTACGAGCAGTACTTC	CASSLPPGYEQYF
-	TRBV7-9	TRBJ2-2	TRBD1	TGTGCCAGCAGTCCGCCGGGACAGGGGGCGAAGAGGGAGCTGTTTTTT	CASSPPGQGAKRELFF
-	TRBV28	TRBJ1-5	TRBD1	TGTGCCAGCAGAGGGACAGGGCCAAATCAGCCCCAGCATTTT	CASRGTGPNQPQHF
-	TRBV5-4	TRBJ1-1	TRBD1	TGTGCCAGCAGCCGGGGACAGAGGAACACTGAAGCTTTCTTT	CASSRGQRNTEAFF
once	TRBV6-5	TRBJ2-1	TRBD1	TGTGCCAGCAGTTACGACAGGGGGGATGAGCAGTTCTTC	CASSYDRGDEQFF
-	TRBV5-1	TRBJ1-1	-	TGCGCCAGCAGCCCGGCAGGGGAACCGAACACTGAAGCTTTCTTT	CASSPAGEPNTEAFF
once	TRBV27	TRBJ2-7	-	TGTGCCAGCAGTTTACTGGGGGGAGACGAGCAGTACTTC	CASSLLGGDEQYF
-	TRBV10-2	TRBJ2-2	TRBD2	TGCGCCAGCAGTGAGCCTAGCGGGAGAACCACCGGGGAGCTGTTTTTT	CASSEPSGRTTGELFF
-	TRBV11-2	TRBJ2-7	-	TGTGCCAGCAGCTTAGTGCGAGGCGAGCAGTACTTC	CASSLVRGEQYF
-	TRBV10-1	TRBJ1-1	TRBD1	TGCGCCAGCAGTGTATACAGGGGCCGGAACACTGAAGCTTTCTTT	CASSVYRGRNTEAFF
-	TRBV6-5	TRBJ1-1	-	TGTGCCATCCAGCGGGGTCGGATGGGGGAAGCTTTCTTT	CAIQRGRMGEAFF
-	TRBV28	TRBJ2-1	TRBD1	TGTGCCAGCAGGTATACCGGGACAGCAAATGAGCAGTTCTTC	CASRYTGTANEQFF